This TCR beta chain was sequenced during a study of beta chain features in type 1 diabetes. Overall study: Age, gender, cell numbers and subset yield matched between patients and controls. Findings and limits, study-wide: Comparison showed that naive, central memory and Treg TCRB repertoires appeared more similar among patients than among healthy donors. Type 1 diabetes patients showed a moderate but significant shortening of TCRB CDR3s in all four CD4+ subsets.

Cells sorted by CD45RO/CCR7/CD25/CD127/CD95/CD27 comprised CD4+ naive, central memory, regulatory and stem cell-like memory cells. CDR3 length: 18 amino acids. V was trimmed by 2 bases and J by 2 bases, leaving 19 bases between them. Germline CDR1 ENHRY, CDR2 SYGVKD. cDNA synthesis used the whole RNA isolate, giving expressed TCRB sequences. Profiling relied on immunoSEQ multiplex PCR, and the TCRdb table lists in-frame clones only, not all of them. The table lists fewer than 650,000 clones, 15% to 19% of them singletons. With respect to this clone: Antigen unknown.

J is TRBJ1-5 and V is TRBV10-3; D is possibly TRBD1 (6 bases). This receptor was obtained from a man aged 18 to 35 in good health. The sequenced sample consisted of naive CD4+ T cells from blood. The CDR3 loop reads CAISEDGQGLNGNQPQHF. The CDR3 DNA is TGTGCCATCAGTGAGGACGGGCAGGGGTTAAACGGCAATCAGCCCCAGCATTTT.